The 32 T cell receptor beta chains below come from one sample, sequenced in a study of IL-17A CD8 T cells in psoriatic arthritis synovium. TCRdb's table, derived via immunoSEQ multiplex PCR, lists solely in-frame clones and lacks some. In the table there are about 1,900 clones, approximately 70% of which are singletons. Actively inflamed joints of psoriatic arthritis patients supplied the aspirated synovial fluid. Sequenced material: memory CD8+ T cells from synovial fluid. Subset: bulk memory CD8+ T cells (CD45RA-CD27+/- and CD45RA+CD27-). The receptors stem from a human donor with psoriatic arthritis.

This rearrangement joins TRBV4-1 to TRBJ2-2; D not resolved. The V end lost 0 bases, the J end lost 4 bases, and 12 bases lay between the germline ends. The germline V gene has CDR1 MGHRA and CDR2 YSYEKL. The CDR3 has 16 amino acids. The CDR3 DNA follows: TGCGCCAGCAGCCAAGAACGAACTTATTTCACCGGGGAGCTGTTTTTT. This translates into CASSQERTYFTGELFF.

As to this clone: Other DNA sequences from this sample encode an identical CDR3 as well. This chain links TRBV9 with TRBJ2-1; a weak D match, TRBD2 (5 bases). Germline V gene data show CDR1 as SGDLS and CDR2 as YYNGEE. This CDR3 has 13 amino acids. The V and J ends lost 0 bases and 9 bases respectively, with 10 bases between them. The CDR3 here is CASSVGGGGEQFF. The DNA for the CDR3 is TGTGCCAGCAGCGTAGGTGGAGGAGGTGAGCAGTTCTTC.

The sample holds one count of this clone. The chain employs TRBV27 and TRBJ2-7; D uncertain. This CDR3 region has 12 residues. Germline CDR1 is MNHEY and CDR2 is SMNVEV (reference sequence). V dropped 1 base and J dropped 3 bases, with 4 bases sitting between them. In DNA form, the CDR3 reads TGTGCCAGCAGTTTATTAGTCTACGAGCAGTACTTC. Protein product: CASSLLVYEQYF.

The chain has TRBV27 and TRBJ2-1, with D maybe TRBD2 (6 bases). The V end was cut by 3 bases, the J end by 5 bases, with 11 bases between. The CDR3 consists of 14 residues. Germline assignment: CDR1 MNHEY and CDR2 SMNVEV (reference sequence). CDR3 nucleotides: TGTGCCAGCAGTTTTACGGGGGTTAACAATGAGCAGTTCTTC. This translates into CASSFTGVNNEQFF.

The chain carries TRBV5-1 and TRBJ2-3, with a weak D call TRBD2 (5 bases). The CDR3 has 14 amino acids. Trimming took off 6 bases at V and 1 base at J, with 12 bases between the two ends. Looked up from germline, CDR1 is SGHRS and CDR2 is YFSETQ. In DNA, the CDR3 is TGCGCCAGCATCCCCGGGGTCGGCACAGATACGCAGTATTTT. This translates into CASIPGVGTDTQYF.

This clone was observed a few times. The chain recombines TRBV27 with TRBJ2-7, with a tentative D call TRBD2 (5 bases). The germline CDR1 and CDR2 sequences are MNHEY and SMNVEV (reference sequence). V was clipped by 4 bases and J by 0 bases, with 10 bases between them. The CDR3 consists of 14 residues. This CDR3 reads CASSYGGNSYEQYF. CDR3 DNA sequence: TGTGCCAGCAGTTATGGAGGAAACTCCTACGAGCAGTACTTC.

This clone was observed a handful of times. The J gene is TRBJ2-7, the V gene TRBV5-6; unclear D gene. Trimming stripped 1 base from V and 1 base from J, with 6 bases between. Germline V gene lookup returns CDR1 SGHDT and CDR2 YYEEEE. This CDR3 is 13 amino acids long. The CDR3 sequence is CASSLSSSYEQYF. The DNA of the CDR3 is TGTGCCAGCAGCTTGTCCAGTTCCTACGAGCAGTACTTC.

As to this clone: Within the sample, other DNA sequences also encode this same CDR3. The V and J genes are TRBV4-3 and TRBJ2-6; 7 positions agree with TRBD2. CDR1 LGHNA and CDR2 YSLEER come from the germline V gene. The CDR3 sequence is 20 residues long. J gave up 0 bases and V 5 bases, and 16 bases lay outside the gene matches. The CDR3 reads CASSWGGGRALPSGANVLTF. The CDR3 DNA reads as TGCGCCAGCAGCTGGGGTGGAGGGAGGGCTTTACCCTCTGGGGCCAACGTCCTGACTTTC.

The V call is TRBV5-1, the J call TRBJ2-1; 8 bases line up with TRBD1. Unmatched junction bases numbered 6, after V lost 0 bases and J lost 7 bases. CDR1 and CDR2 (germline): SGHRS, YFSETQ. The CDR3 is 15 residues long. Written as DNA, the CDR3 is TGCGCCAGCAGCTTGGAGGCAGGGGGCATAAATGAGCAGTTCTTC. Translation gives CASSLEAGGINEQFF.

The V gene is TRBV7-8, the J gene TRBJ2-7; D is ambiguous. V was pared by 1 base and J by 2 bases, with 12 bases between. Per the germline V gene, CDR1 is SGHVS and CDR2 is FQNEAQ. The length of the CDR3 is 15 residues. The CDR3 is CASSLERSIAYEQYF. The CDR3, as DNA: TGTGCCAGCAGCTTAGAACGAAGCATAGCCTACGAGCAGTACTTC.

The J gene is TRBJ2-2, the V gene TRBV6-6, with 7 bases that match TRBD2. The CDR3 extends over 16 amino acids. Germline lookup yields CDR1 MNHNY and CDR2 SVGAGI (reference sequence). Trimming at V came to 7 bases and at J to 5 bases, leaving 13 bases not matched to a gene. This chain's CDR3 is CASNGPGTTKTGELFF. The CDR3 DNA reads TGTGCCAGCAACGGTCCCGGGACTACTAAGACCGGGGAGCTGTTTTTT.

The chain joins TRBV9 to TRBJ2-2; no reliable D call. Germline assignment: CDR1 SGDLS and CDR2 YYNGEE. The CDR3 extends over 12 amino acids. V was pared by 2 bases and J by 7 bases, with 6 bases between. CDR3 sequence (DNA): TGTGCCAGCAGCGTTCTGGTCGGGGAGCTGTTTTTT. Its protein is CASSVLVGELFF.

This clone appeared a few times. V is TRBV10-3 and J is TRBJ2-3; weak D call: TRBD2 (6 bases). The V and J ends lost 4 bases and 4 bases respectively, with 15 bases between them. The length of the CDR3 is 15 residues. The germline gives CDR1 ENHRY, CDR2 SYGVKD. CDR3: CAISVIGGRADTQYF. The CDR3 DNA reads TGTGCCATCAGTGTGATTGGGGGGAGAGCAGATACGCAGTATTTT.

V is TRBV5-8 and J is TRBJ2-1; the D gene is possibly TRBD1 (6 bases). CDR3 length: 14 amino acids. V was trimmed by 4 bases and J by 6 bases, leaving 14 bases between them. Germline V gene sequence: CDR1 SGHTS, CDR2 YDEGEE. Here the CDR3 reads CASSNNQGFNEQFF. CDR3 nucleotide sequence: TGTGCCAGCAGCAATAATCAGGGGTTCAATGAGCAGTTCTTC.

V usage is TRBV18 and J usage is TRBJ2-7, with 9 nucleotides matching TRBD1. The germline V gene encodes CDR1 KGHSH and CDR2 LQKENI. Trimming cost V 2 bases and J 3 bases; bases outside gene matches: 11. The CDR3 has 17 residues. CDR3 nucleotide sequence: TGTGCCAGCTCACCAGCGGGGACAGGGTCTTTTGGCTACGAGCAGTACTTC. Protein: CASSPAGTGSFGYEQYF.

DNA of the CDR3: TGTGCCAGCAGCCAGACAGGGAATAGTGGAAACACCATATATTTT. This gives the protein CASSQTGNSGNTIYF. The V gene is TRBV5-5, the J gene TRBJ1-3; 7 positions match TRBD1. Germline loops: CDR1 SGHKS, CDR2 YYEKEE (reference sequence). The CDR3 is 15 amino acids. Losses at the gene ends were 4 bases for V and 3 bases for J; bases not matched to a gene: 7.

This clone was picked up a small number of times. This rearrangement joins TRBV18 to TRBJ2-3; D remains unclear. The V end was cut by 3 bases, the J end by 5 bases, with 15 bases between. Germline V lookup: CDR1 KGHSH, CDR2 LQKENI. The CDR3 spans 15 residues. CDR3 residues: CASSPLSILGDTQYF. CDR3 DNA sequence: TGTGCCAGCTCACCGCTATCTATCCTGGGAGATACGCAGTATTTT.

The table lists this clone with a few counts. This rearrangement joins TRBV6-6 to TRBJ1-2; D not certain. V gave up 2 bases and J gave up 5 bases, with 9 bases separating them. CDR1 MNHNY and CDR2 SVGAGI come from the germline V gene (reference sequence). The CDR3 extends over 13 amino acids. The CDR3 sequence: CASSYLKDYGYTF. The CDR3 nucleotides read TGTGCCAGCAGTTACCTCAAGGATTATGGCTACACCTTC.

By proportion, this clone is large. The rearrangement links TRBV11-2 to TRBJ2-2, with 10 positions matching TRBD1. CDR3 length equals 18 residues. V dropped 6 bases and J dropped 3; count of bases not matched to a gene: 13. CDR1 and CDR2 (germline): SGHAT, FQNNGV. CDR3 protein: CASSPRGGGTGDTGELFF. CDR3 bases: TGTGCCAGCAGTCCAAGAGGGGGCGGGACAGGGGACACCGGGGAGCTGTTTTTT.

The rearrangement joins TRBV11-3 to TRBJ2-1; no clear D gene. Germline V lookup: CDR1 SGHNT, CDR2 YENEEA. V lost 2 bases and J 3 bases, leaving 5 bases between the germline ends. The length of the CDR3 is 13 residues. The CDR3 region has the DNA TGTGCCAGCAGCTTACTCGACTACAATGAGCAGTTCTTC. Translating gives CASSLLDYNEQFF.

The chain couples TRBV27 to TRBJ2-7; 8 nucleotides line up with TRBD1. Losses at the gene ends were 0 bases for V and 2 bases for J; bases not matched to a gene: 3. This CDR3 spans 15 amino acids. Germline CDR1 reads MNHEY; CDR2 reads SMNVEV (reference sequence). The DNA of the CDR3 is TGTGCCAGCAGTTTATCCCCAGGGGGCCCCTACGAGCAGTACTTC. Translation gives CASSLSPGGPYEQYF.

The rearrangement links TRBV13 to TRBJ1-1, with a tentative D call TRBD1 (5 bases). The germline CDR1 and CDR2 sequences are PRHDT and FYEKMQ (reference sequence). The CDR3 sequence is 13 residues long. The V and J ends lost 5 bases and 2 bases respectively, with 9 bases between them. CDR3 residues: CASSETGNTEAFF. CDR3 DNA: TGTGCCAGCAGCGAAACAGGTAACACTGAAGCTTTCTTT. The full variable domain, in which reference TRBV13 and TRBJ1-1 provide the parts outside the CDR3, is AAGVIQSPRHLIKEKRETATLKCYPIPRHDTVYWYQQGPGQDPQFLISFYEKMQSDKGSIPDRFSAQQFSDYHSELNMSSLELGDSALYFCASSETGNTEAFFGQGTRLTVV.

This clone was seen a handful of times. The rearrangement joins TRBV7-9 to TRBJ2-7; D unresolved. Trimming took 4 bases from V and 1 from J, leaving 11 bases between them. Germline V gives CDR1 SEHNR, CDR2 FQNEAQ (reference sequence). This CDR3 comprises 14 residues. This CDR3 reads CASSSRTESYEQYF. The CDR3 nucleotides are TGTGCCAGCAGCTCCCGGACCGAATCCTACGAGCAGTACTTC.

This clone was seen a few times. The V and J genes are TRBV6-5 and TRBJ1-5; D is possibly TRBD1 (6 bases). Germline CDR1 MNHEY, CDR2 SVGAGI. V was clipped by 4 bases and J by 8 bases, with 12 bases between them. The CDR3 runs 13 residues. DNA of the CDR3: TGTGCCAGCAGTTCCACAGGGAGTGAGCCCCAGCATTTT. The encoded protein is CASSSTGSEPQHF.

The gene calls are TRBV7-9 and TRBJ1-2; TRBD1 aligns across 7 bases. The V gene's germline CDR1 is SEHNR and CDR2 FQNEAQ (reference sequence). The CDR3 contains 15 residues. The junction had 8 bases not matched to a gene; V was cut back by 4 bases and J by 3 bases. CDR3 nucleotides: TGTGCCAGCAGCTCGGGACAGCGTCCCTACTATGGCTACACCTTC. It specifies CASSSGQRPYYGYTF.

The rearrangement joins TRBV30 to TRBJ2-2; a possible D gene is TRBD2 (5 bases). V lost 1 base and J lost 5, with 8 bases in between. The CDR3 is 13 residues long. CDR1 and CDR2 from the germline V gene are GTSNPN and SVGIG (reference sequence). The CDR3 bases are TGTGCCTGGAGTGCGCTAGCAACCGGGGAGCTGTTTTTT. This gives the protein CAWSALATGELFF.

This chain joins TRBV29-1 and TRBJ2-1, with TRBD2 as a possible D gene (6 bases). The CDR3 loop spans 13 amino acids. Germline assignment: CDR1 SQVTM and CDR2 ANQGSEA. The V end was cut by 2 bases, the J end by 4 bases, with 9 bases between. In nucleotides, the CDR3 is TGCAGCGTTGAATTGGGGGGATACAATGAGCAGTTCTTC. Residues: CSVELGGYNEQFF.

This chain joins TRBV9 and TRBJ2-1; TRBD1 agrees at 7 bases. Looked up from germline, CDR1 is SGDLS and CDR2 is YYNGEE. This CDR3 is built from 15 residues. The V and J ends lost 4 bases and 8 bases, in that order; junction bases with no gene match: 12. CDR3 nucleotides: TGTGCCAGCAGCACACAGGGGTCCGGTTACGATGAGCAGTTCTTC. Amino acids: CASSTQGSGYDEQFF. Full variable domain (remainder filled in from reference TRBV9 and TRBJ2-1): DSGVTQTPKHLITATGQRVTLRCSPRSGDLSVYWYQQSLDQGLQFLIQYYNGEERAKGNILERFSAQQFPDLHSELNLSSLELGDSALYFCASSTQGSGYDEQFFGPGTRLTVL.

CDR3 bases: TGTGCCAGCAGTTTGGTTGGAGGCAGGCACGAGCAGTACTTC. Protein: CASSLVGGRHEQYF. This chain connects TRBV27 to TRBJ2-7, with TRBD2 as a possible D gene (5 bases). CDR3 length: 14 residues. V gave up 3 bases and J gave up 5 bases, with 14 bases separating them. CDR1 is MNHEY and CDR2 is SMNVEV in the germline V gene (reference sequence).

V usage is TRBV9 and J usage is TRBJ1-1, with TRBD1 matching over 7 bases. The CDR3 extends over 13 amino acids. Germline CDR1 is SGDLS and CDR2 is YYNGEE. V was clipped by 4 bases and J by 8 bases; unmatched bases: 8. The CDR3 is CASSPRDSPEAFF. In DNA form, the CDR3 reads TGTGCCAGCAGCCCTCGGGACAGCCCGGAAGCTTTCTTT.

The rearrangement uses TRBV7-6 and TRBJ1-3; D gene uncertain. V lost 5 bases, J lost 2 bases, and 7 bases lay in between. The V gene's germline CDR1 is SGHVS and CDR2 FNYEAQ. The CDR3 has 13 amino acids. The CDR3 spells CASSTEAGNTIYF. The CDR3 bases are TGTGCCAGCAGCACCGAAGCTGGAAACACCATATATTTT.

This chain joins TRBV30 and TRBJ2-1; D possibly matches TRBD1 or TRBD2 (5 bases each). This CDR3 has 16 amino acids. Per germline, CDR1 GTSNPN and CDR2 SVGIG (reference sequence). The V and J ends lost 0 bases and 7 bases respectively, with 19 bases between them. The CDR3 DNA reads as TGTGCCTGGAGTGTACGAGGGGCAGTCGGCCCGAATGAGCAGTTCTTC. It specifies CAWSVRGAVGPNEQFF.